This T cell receptor beta chain was obtained from a study of T cell responses to AZD1222 COVID-19 vaccine. Study-level points and caveats: CD4 TCRs covered the whole spike, strongest at regions 160-218 and 743-854. There were mostly white British donors and more females than males, and clonal diversity was possibly underestimated. It was only after the peak T cell response that any repertoires were sampled. Targets within unmutated variant regions were reportedly found for nearly half of spike-specific TCRs.

Germline lookup yields CDR1 MNHNY and CDR2 SVGAGI (reference sequence). The CDR3 loop spans 16 amino acids. Trimming left V 5 bases short and J 0 bases short, with 15 bases between. Data came from immunoSEQ multiplex PCR; TCRdb stores just in-frame clones and leaves some out. Of some 150,000 clones detected, around 90% appear once; the ten largest clones hold 5% to 6.5%. A word on this clone: The antigen is unknown.

This rearrangement joins TRBV6-6 to TRBJ2-3; D may be TRBD2 (6 bases). This receptor was obtained from an adult who received the MenACWY meningococcal vaccine as a control. Material: peripheral blood, obtained 28 days after the second dose of the MenACWY control vaccine. CDR3 amino acids: CASSTRAGTSTDTQYF. In DNA, the CDR3 is TGTGCCAGCAGTACCCGGGCGGGGACTAGCACAGATACGCAGTATTTT.